This TCR beta chain is drawn from a study of blood T cells in healthy people across ages. Aged roughly 6 to 90, donors were systemically healthy Caucasians from Russia. A minimum of 5.5 micrograms of total RNA was extracted per sample. Primers used in a second PCR of roughly 7 to 12 cycles were a sample-barcoded 5' primer and a J-beta primer mix. In TCRdb, the 5' RACE reads were re-called with MiXCR into one record per CDR3 protein. The sample consists of 1,500,000 or so distinct CDR3 sequences, approximately 63% of them appearing once. Study findings and constraints: PBMCs left unsorted prevented a conclusive naive versus antigen-experienced comparison.

This clonotype has a handful of counts. Its antigen is still unknown. The sequencing input was blood. This clonotype was obtained from a man aged 18-30 years in good health.

CDR3 coding DNA: TGCAGTGCTAGAGCGGACAGGGGTAACACCGGGGAGCTGTTTTTT. It codes for CSARADRGNTGELFF. V gene TRBV20-1 combines with J gene TRBJ2-2, with 9 bases fitting TRBD1. The J segment lost 2 bases and the V segment lost 1 base, leaving 2 bases of the junction unmatched. The CDR3 is made up of 15 amino acids. Germline values: CDR1 DFQATT, CDR2 SNEGSKA (reference sequence).